This TCR beta chain derives from a study of cytomegalovirus exposure and HLA in healthy donors. Study-wide context: A prior study identified over 100 million unique TCR beta sequences from around 180 million T cells.

V trimming: 2 bases; J trimming: 6 bases; junction bases outside the gene matches: 5. Germline values: CDR1 MNHEY, CDR2 SVGAGI. The CDR3 has 15 amino acids. The PCR was carried out with 60 Vbeta primers and 13 Jbeta primers. Assay used: immunoSEQ multiplex PCR; TCRdb lists only in-frame clones, some missing. Here the sample spans 75,000 to 100,000 clones, 60% to 75% being singletons. This clone was recorded a few times. The rearrangement joins TRBV6-5 to TRBJ1-4; 8 bases line up with TRBD1. The sample was PBMCs. The TCR was taken from a man between 60 and 75 years old in good health and CMV-seronegative. CDR3 residues: CASSYPGQADEKLFF. The DNA of the CDR3 is TGTGCCAGCAGTTACCCGGGACAGGCGGATGAAAAACTGTTTTTT.